Listed below are T cell receptor beta chains from one sample, sequenced in a study of CD8 T cells in Susac syndrome. TCRdb itself ran the immunoSEQ multiplex PCR reads through MiXCR, one entry per CDR3 protein. The sample lists about 120,000 distinct CDR3 sequences; around 94% were seen once. Sequenced sample: CD4+ T cells from PBMCs. All receptors come from a human donor in good health. Both conserved end residues are trimmed from each CDR3. Expanded clones are given a class, and other clones once, few, many or no size at all.

V	size	J	CDR3
TRBV11-2	once	TRBJ2-3	ASRSEVTDTQY
TRBV3-1	NA	TRBJ2-7	ASSQGTATEQY
TRBV20-1	NA	TRBJ2-7	SARDRRGEQY
TRBV2	NA	TRBJ2-3	ASSRQGISPTDTQY
TRBV6-2/TRBV6-3	NA	TRBJ1-5	ASTPRVGEYQPQH
TRBV5-1	once	TRBJ2-1	ASSLAKSITYNEQF
TRBV5-1	NA	TRBJ1-1	ASSFIQGADTEAF
TRBV2	NA	TRBJ2-3	ASARRGQGLPDTQY
TRBV29-1	NA	TRBJ2-3	SVGGVNTDTQY
TRBV24-1	NA	TRBJ2-1	ATSDLLAGGYNEQF
TRBV5-1	NA	TRBJ1-1	ASSLSETNTEAF
TRBV6-5	NA	TRBJ1-2	ASSYGTGGGYT
TRBV7-2	NA	TRBJ2-7	ASSFSGGTSYEQY
TRBV5-6	NA	TRBJ2-3	ASSLRADGTDTQY
TRBV7-9	once	TRBJ2-7	ASSLDAQLYRDN
TRBV29-1	NA	TRBJ2-2	SVDRGTGYTGELF
TRBV20-1	NA	TRBJ2-7	SAPGQTGAYEQY
TRBV6-2/TRBV6-3	NA	TRBJ2-1	ASRPGQGPYNEQF